This T cell receptor beta chain came from a study of blood T cells in healthy people across ages. Study background: Template switching picked up about one barcoded beta molecule for each two T cells. Findings of the study overall: Measured against age, TCR beta diversity per million T cells decreased in a roughly linear manner. Strong correlation linked observed beta diversity and percent naive T cells.

Then a second PCR, running roughly 7 to 11 cycles, was carried out with a sample-barcoded 5' primer and a J-beta primer mix. Each cDNA molecule was tagged by a template-switch adaptor that had 12 random nucleotides. TCRdb used MiXCR to reprocess the 5' RACE reads, holding one entry per CDR3 protein. Here the sample spans about 1.4 million distinct CDR3 sequences, roughly 64% being singletons. About this clonotype: Its antigen is not identified.

The CDR3 is made up of 16 amino acids. Germline CDR1 and CDR2: SQVTM and ANQGSEA. The V gene end was trimmed by 2 bases and the J gene end by 9 bases; junction bases not matched to a gene: 11. V is TRBV29-1 and J is TRBJ2-1, with 12 bases aligning to TRBD2. The sequenced sample was blood. The clonotype was recovered from a man aged 18-30 years in good health. The CDR3 DNA reads as TGCAGCGTTGAAAATCTAACTAGCGGGAGGAGGGGTGAGCAGTTCTTC. Protein: CSVENLTSGRRGEQFF.